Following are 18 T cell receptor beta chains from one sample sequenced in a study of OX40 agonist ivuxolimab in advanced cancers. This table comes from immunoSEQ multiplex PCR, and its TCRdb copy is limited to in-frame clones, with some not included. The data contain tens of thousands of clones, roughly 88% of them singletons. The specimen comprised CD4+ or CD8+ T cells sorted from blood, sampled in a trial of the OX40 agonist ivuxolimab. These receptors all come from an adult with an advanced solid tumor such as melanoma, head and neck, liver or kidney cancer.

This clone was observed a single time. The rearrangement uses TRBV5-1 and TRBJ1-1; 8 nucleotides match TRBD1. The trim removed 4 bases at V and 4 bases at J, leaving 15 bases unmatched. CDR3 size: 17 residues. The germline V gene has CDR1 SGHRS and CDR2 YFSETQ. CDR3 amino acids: CASSGSGTGPVGTEAFF. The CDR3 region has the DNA TGCGCCAGCAGCGGCTCCGGGACAGGTCCCGTGGGCACTGAAGCTTTCTTT.

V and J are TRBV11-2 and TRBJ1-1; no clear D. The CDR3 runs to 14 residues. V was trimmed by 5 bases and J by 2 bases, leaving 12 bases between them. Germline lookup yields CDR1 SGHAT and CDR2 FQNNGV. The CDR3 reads CASSPRQDNTEAFF. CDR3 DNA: TGTGCCAGCAGCCCCCGGCAGGATAACACTGAAGCTTTCTTT.

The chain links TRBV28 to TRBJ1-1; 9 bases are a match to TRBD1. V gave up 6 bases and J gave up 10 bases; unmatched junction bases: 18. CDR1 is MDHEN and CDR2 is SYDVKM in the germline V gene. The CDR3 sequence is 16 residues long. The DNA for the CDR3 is TGTGCCAGCAGCCCCACCGGGGACAGGGATGTCCGTGGAGCTTTCTTT. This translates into CASSPTGDRDVRGAFF.

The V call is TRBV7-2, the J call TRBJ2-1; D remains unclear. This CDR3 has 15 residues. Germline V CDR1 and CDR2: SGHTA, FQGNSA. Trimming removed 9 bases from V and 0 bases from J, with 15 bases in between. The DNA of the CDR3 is TGTGCCAGTCGCGAAGGGCGAAGCTCCTACAATGAGCAGTTCTTC. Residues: CASREGRSSYNEQFF.

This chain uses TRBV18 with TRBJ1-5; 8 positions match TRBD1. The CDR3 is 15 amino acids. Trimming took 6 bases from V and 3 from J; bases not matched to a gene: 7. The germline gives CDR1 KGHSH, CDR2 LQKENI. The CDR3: CASSLTGQVNQPQHF. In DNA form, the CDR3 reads TGTGCCAGCTCTCTGACGGGACAGGTCAATCAGCCCCAGCATTTT. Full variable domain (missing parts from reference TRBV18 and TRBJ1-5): NAGVMQNPRHLVRRRGQEARLRCSPMKGHSHVYWYRQLPEEGLKFMVYLQKENIIDESGMPKERFSAEFPKEGPSILRIQQVVRGDSAAYFCASSLTGQVNQPQHFGDGTRLSIL.

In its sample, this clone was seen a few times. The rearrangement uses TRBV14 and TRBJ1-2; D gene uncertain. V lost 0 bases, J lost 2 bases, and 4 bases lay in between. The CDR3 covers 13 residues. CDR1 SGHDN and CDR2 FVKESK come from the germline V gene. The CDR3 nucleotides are TGTGCCAGCAGCCAAGAACTGAACTATGGCTACACCTTC. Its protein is CASSQELNYGYTF.

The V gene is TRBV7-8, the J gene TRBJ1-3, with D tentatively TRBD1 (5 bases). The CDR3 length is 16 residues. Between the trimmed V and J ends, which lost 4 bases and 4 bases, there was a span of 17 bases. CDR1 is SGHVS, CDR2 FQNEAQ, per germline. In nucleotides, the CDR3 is TGTGCCAGCAGCTCCCACCGGAGGGGAAAGGGAAACACCATATATTTT. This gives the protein CASSSHRRGKGNTIYF.

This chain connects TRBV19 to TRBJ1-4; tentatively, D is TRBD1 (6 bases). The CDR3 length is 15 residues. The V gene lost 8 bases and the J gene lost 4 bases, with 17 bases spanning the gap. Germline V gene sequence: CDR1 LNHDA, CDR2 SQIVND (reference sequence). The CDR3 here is CASADGQIHNEKLFF. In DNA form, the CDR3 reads TGTGCCAGTGCCGACGGACAGATTCATAATGAAAAACTGTTTTTT.

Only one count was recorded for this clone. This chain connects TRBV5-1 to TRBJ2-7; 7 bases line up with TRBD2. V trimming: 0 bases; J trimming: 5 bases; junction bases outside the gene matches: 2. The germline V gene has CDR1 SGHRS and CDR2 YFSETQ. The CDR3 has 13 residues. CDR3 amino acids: CASSLVLADEQYF. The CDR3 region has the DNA TGCGCCAGCAGCTTGGTCCTAGCGGACGAGCAGTACTTC. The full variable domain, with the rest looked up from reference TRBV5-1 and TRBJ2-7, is KAGVTQTPRYLIKTRGQQVTLSCSPISGHRSVSWYQQTPGQGLQFLFEYFSETQRNKGNFPGRFSGRQFSNSRSEMNVSTLELGDSALYLCASSLVLADEQYFGPGTRLTVT.

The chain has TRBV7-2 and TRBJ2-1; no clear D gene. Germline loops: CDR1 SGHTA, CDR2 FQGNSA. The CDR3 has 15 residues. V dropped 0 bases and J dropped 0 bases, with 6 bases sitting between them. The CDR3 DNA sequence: TGTGCCAGCAGCTTAGCGGGCACCTCCTACAATGAGCAGTTCTTC. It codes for CASSLAGTSYNEQFF.

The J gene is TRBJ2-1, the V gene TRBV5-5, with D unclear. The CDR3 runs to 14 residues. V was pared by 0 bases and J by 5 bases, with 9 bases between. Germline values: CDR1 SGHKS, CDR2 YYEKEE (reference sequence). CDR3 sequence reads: CASSLEPRDNEQFF. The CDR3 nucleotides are TGTGCCAGCAGCTTGGAACCCCGGGACAATGAGCAGTTCTTC.

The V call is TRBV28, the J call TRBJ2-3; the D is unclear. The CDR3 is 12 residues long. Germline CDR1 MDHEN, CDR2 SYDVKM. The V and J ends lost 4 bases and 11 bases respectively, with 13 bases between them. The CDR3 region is CASSSLRFGQYF. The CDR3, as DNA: TGTGCCAGCAGTTCCCTAAGATTTGGGCAGTATTTT.

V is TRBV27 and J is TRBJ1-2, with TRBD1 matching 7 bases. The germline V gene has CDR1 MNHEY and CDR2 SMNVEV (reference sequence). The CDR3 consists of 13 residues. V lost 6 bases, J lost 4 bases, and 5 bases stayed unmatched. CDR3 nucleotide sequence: TGTGCCAGCAGCCGCAGGGGGACCTATGGCTACACCTTC. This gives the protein CASSRRGTYGYTF.

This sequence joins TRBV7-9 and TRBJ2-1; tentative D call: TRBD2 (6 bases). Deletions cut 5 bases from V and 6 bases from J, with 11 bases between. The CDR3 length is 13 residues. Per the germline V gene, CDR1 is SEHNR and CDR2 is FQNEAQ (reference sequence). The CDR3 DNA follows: TGTGCCAGCAGCCACGAGGAGGGCAATGAGCAGTTCTTC. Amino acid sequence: CASSHEEGNEQFF. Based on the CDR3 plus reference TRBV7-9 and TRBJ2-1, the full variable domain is DTGVSQNPRHKITKRGQNVTFRCDPISEHNRLYWYRQTLGQGPEFLTYFQNEAQLEKSRLLSDRFSAERPKGSFSTLEIQRTEQGDSAMYLCASSHEEGNEQFFGPGTRLTVL.

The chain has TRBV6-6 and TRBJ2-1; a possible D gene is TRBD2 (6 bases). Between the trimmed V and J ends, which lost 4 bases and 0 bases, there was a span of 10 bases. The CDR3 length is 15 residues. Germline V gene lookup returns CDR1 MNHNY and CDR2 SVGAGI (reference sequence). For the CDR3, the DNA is TGTGCCAGCAGTTTTCTAGCGAGCTCCTACAATGAGCAGTTCTTC. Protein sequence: CASSFLASSYNEQFF.

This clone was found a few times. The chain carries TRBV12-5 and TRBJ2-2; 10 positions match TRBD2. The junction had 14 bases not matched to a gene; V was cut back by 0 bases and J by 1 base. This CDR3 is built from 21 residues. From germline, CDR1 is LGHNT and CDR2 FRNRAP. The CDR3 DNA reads TGTGCTAGTGGTTTGGTACTCCCCCCCCTAGCGGGGGCCAGGAACACCGGGGAGCTGTTTTTT. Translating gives CASGLVLPPLAGARNTGELFF.

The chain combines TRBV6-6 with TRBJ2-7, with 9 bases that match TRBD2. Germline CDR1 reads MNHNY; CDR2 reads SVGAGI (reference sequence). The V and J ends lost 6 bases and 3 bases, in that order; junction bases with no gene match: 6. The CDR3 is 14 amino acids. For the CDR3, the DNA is TGTGCCAGCAGGCCAGCGGGAGGAGACTACGAGCAGTACTTC. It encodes CASRPAGGDYEQYF.

The CDR3: CASSLDQGMETQYF. CDR3 in DNA: TGTGCCAGCAGCTTGGACCAGGGGATGGAGACCCAGTACTTC. V gene TRBV5-4 combines with J gene TRBJ2-5, with D maybe TRBD1 (6 bases). The ends were cut back, 0 bases at V and 5 bases at J, with 11 bases in the middle. The CDR3 length is 14 residues. CDR1 and CDR2 from the germline V gene are SGHNT and YYREEE (reference sequence).